These 8 T cell receptor beta chains came from one sample sequenced in a study of HIV-infected patients and healthy controls (dated by TCRdb to the mid-2010s). Library construction relied on 5' RACE. The sequencer was an Illumina MiSeq. Reverse transcription of approximately 500 ng RNA was performed with SuperScript III using primers directed against the alpha and beta constant regions. Separate alpha and beta chain libraries were generated by chain-specific third strand synthesis with multiplexing indices. TCRdb reprocessing: public reads trimmed at Q25 with fastp, clones called with MiXCR, in-frame beta chains kept. Rows are combined by CDR3 protein, so each entry shows the most common genes and DNA. The sample table records about 18,000 distinct CDR3 sequences; roughly 9% of these occur just once. The top ten constitute under 8.5% of the sample. Whole blood was used without cell fractionation, so the repertoire reflected all unsorted peripheral T cells.

Sequencing was performed on blood. All receptors come from an adult in good health.

This clonotype was observed many times. The rearrangement joins TRBV7-2 to TRBJ2-1; D is unresolved. This CDR3 spans 13 amino acids. Germline lookup yields CDR1 SGHTA and CDR2 FQGNSA. Trimming took 3 bases from V and 0 from J, leaving 3 bases between them. CDR3 in DNA: TGTGCCAGCAGCTTCAACTCCTACAATGAGCAGTTCTTC. Protein: CASSFNSYNEQFF.

By proportion, this clonotype is medium-sized. The chain combines TRBV3-1 with TRBJ2-7, with a weak D call TRBD1 (5 bases). The V and J ends lost 1 base and 6 bases respectively, with 7 bases between them. Germline loops: CDR1 LGHDT, CDR2 YNNKEL (reference sequence). This CDR3 region has 12 residues. This CDR3 is CASSQGQLEQYF. The CDR3 nucleotides read TGTGCCAGCAGCCAAGGACAGCTCGAGCAGTACTTC.

This clonotype was seen many times. The chain carries TRBV2 and TRBJ1-1; TRBD1 matches 7 bases. The trim removed 2 bases at V and 3 bases at J, leaving 6 bases unmatched. CDR3 length: 15 amino acids. Germline V lookup: CDR1 SNHLY, CDR2 FYNNEI. CDR3 residues: CASSEKPTGDTEAFF. CDR3 nucleotide sequence: TGTGCCAGCAGTGAAAAGCCCACAGGGGACACTGAAGCTTTCTTT.

This clonotype showed up many times. The CDR3 here is CASSTAGWSNQPQHF. The CDR3 bases are TGTGCCAGTAGTACGGCAGGATGGAGCAATCAGCCCCAGCATTTT. The chain is built from TRBV19 and TRBJ1-5; D ambiguous. Per the germline V gene, CDR1 is LNHDA and CDR2 is SQIVND (reference sequence). Trimming shortened V by 4 bases and J by 1 base, and 11 bases separated the two germline ends. The CDR3 loop spans 15 amino acids. The complete variable domain, with remaining parts taken from reference TRBV19 and TRBJ1-5, reads DGGITQSPKYLFRKEGQNVTLSCEQNLNHDAMYWYRQDPGQGLRLIYYSQIVNDFQKGDIAEGYSVSREKKESFPLTVTSAQKNPTAFYLCASSTAGWSNQPQHFGDGTRLSIL.

By its share, this clonotype is medium-sized. The rearrangement links TRBV28 to TRBJ2-1; D gene uncertain. Germline CDR1 MDHEN, CDR2 SYDVKM. There are 14 residues in the CDR3. Trimming pared 1 base from V and 5 bases from J, leaving 9 bases between. In nucleotides, the CDR3 is TGTGCCAGCAGTTTATCTGGTCCCAACAATGAGCAGTTCTTC. Its protein is CASSLSGPNNEQFF.

The table lists this clonotype with many counts. The chain joins TRBV13 to TRBJ2-1; D gene ambiguous. This CDR3 is 13 amino acids long. Per the germline V gene, CDR1 is PRHDT and CDR2 is FYEKMQ (reference sequence). V was pared by 6 bases and J by 4 bases, with 10 bases between. The CDR3: CASRDGSYNEQFF. Written as DNA, the CDR3 is TGTGCCAGCAGAGATGGGTCATACAATGAGCAGTTCTTC. Looking up the rest from reference TRBV13 and TRBJ2-1 gives the full variable domain: AAGVIQSPRHLIKEKRETATLKCYPIPRHDTVYWYQQGPGQDPQFLISFYEKMQSDKGSIPDRFSAQQFSDYHSELNMSSLELGDSALYFCASRDGSYNEQFFGPGTRLTVL.

This clonotype showed up just a few times. The CDR3 nucleotides are TGCGCCAGCAGCTCTCGGCCGGGACAGGGCTTCTACGAGCAGTACTTC. Translation: CASSSRPGQGFYEQYF. The chain uses TRBV5-1 and TRBJ2-7, with 9 bases lining up with TRBD1. This CDR3 region has 16 residues. V gave up 3 bases and J gave up 3 bases; unmatched junction bases: 10. CDR1 and CDR2 from the germline V gene are SGHRS and YFSETQ.

This clonotype was counted at least ten times. This chain links TRBV12-3 or TRBV12-4 with TRBJ2-5, with D possibly matching TRBD1 (6 bases). The CDR3 spans 15 residues. V lost 5 bases and J 4 bases, leaving 17 bases between the germline ends. CDR3 amino acids: CASSPRAGAGETQYF. The CDR3 DNA reads as TGTGCCAGCAGTCCCCGGGCAGGGGCGGGAGAGACCCAGTACTTC.